This T cell receptor beta chain was observed in a study of CD8 T cells in ankylosing spondylitis. TCRdb recomputed calls from the 5' RACE reads with MiXCR, one row per CDR3 protein. The data show 350,000 to 450,000 distinct CDR3 sequences, with approximately 22% seen just once and roughly 13% held by the top ten. Germline CDR1 is SGHDN and CDR2 is FVKESK. CDR3 length: 19 residues. Trimming removed 2 bases at V and 1 base at J, with 21 bases between. General study points: The clones that were linked to disease were reported to be significantly enriched in matched synovial fluid samples from ankylosing spondylitis patients.

With respect to this clonotype: Its antigen is still unknown.

The J gene is TRBJ2-1, the V gene TRBV14; D unclear. This TCR was recovered from a male donor with ankylosing spondylitis or in good health (not recorded which). The specimen sequenced was blood, either unsorted or a sorted T cell fraction (not recorded which). CDR3 amino acids: CASSQFSAQRLRSYNEQFF. For the CDR3, the DNA is TGTGCCAGCAGCCAATTCAGTGCCCAACGGCTCAGATCCTACAATGAGCAGTTCTTC.